This TCR beta chain was documented in a study of blood T cell repertoires in COVID-19. Study information: Samples taken during acute and convalescent COVID-19 were collected in the United States, Italy and Spain. PBMCs, B-cell-depleted T cells, or T cells were the source of the cDNA or gDNA that made up the material.

This CDR3 region has 15 residues. With 0 bases clipped from V and 7 bases from J, the junction kept 9 bases outside the gene matches. The germline gives CDR1 MGHDK, CDR2 SYGVNS. In the authors' methods: Reference gene primers were amplified, and this amplification served to estimate nucleated cell counts. Produced via immunoSEQ multiplex PCR; TCRdb's table is partial and in-frame only. The DNA was the basis for D and trimming; V, J and clone size are from that table. The sample holds some 150,000 clones; around 76% are singletons and the top ten take roughly 9.1%. The V and J genes are TRBV25-1 and TRBJ2-7; 7 bases match TRBD1. This TCR came from a woman between 70 and 85 years old with acute or convalescent COVID-19. Sequenced sample: peripheral blood. This CDR3 is CASSEYTRQGEEQYF. The CDR3 DNA is TGTGCCAGCAGTGAATACACCCGGCAGGGGGAAGAGCAGTACTTC.